These T cell receptor beta chains were read from a single sample in a study of blood T cell repertoires in COVID-19. Profiled with immunoSEQ multiplex PCR; TCRdb holds only in-frame clones, not every one. The sample includes around 450,000 clones, about 92% of them seen just once. The specimen was PBMCs or T cells enriched from blood (not recorded which). The source is a man aged 18 to 30 who had recovered from COVID-19. Both conserved end residues are part of each CDR3. The order of the fields is CDR3 DNA, CDR3 protein, J gene, V gene, clone size, D gene, CDR3 length. A D gene is named only where the DNA matches it firmly. Size is omitted from some rows. Given values are once, few, many or a class for expanded clones.

TGCGCCAGCAGCCAAGATAAGGACAGGAGTTACGCCTACACCTTC | CASSQDKDRSYAYTF | TRBJ1-2 | TRBV4-1 | . | TRBD1 | 15
TGTGCCAGCAGTGCAGGACAGGTATGGAATCAGCCCCAGCATTTT | CASSAGQVWNQPQHF | TRBJ1-5 | TRBV27 | . | TRBD1 | 15
TGTGCCAGCTTAAAAAGAGACAGGGGCTACGAGCAGTACTTC | CASLKRDRGYEQYF | TRBJ2-7 | TRBV6-5 | . | TRBD1 | 14
TGTGCCAGCACATTGGCTTCGGGTCAGCCCCAGCATTTT | CASTLASGQPQHF | TRBJ1-5 | TRBV6-5 | . | . | 13
TGTGCCAGCAGTACCCAGGAAGCGGGAGGATGGGCCTACGAGCAGTACTTC | CASSTQEAGGWAYEQYF | TRBJ2-7 | TRBV27 | . | TRBD2 | 17
TGTGCCAGCAGTTCGGGGATGGAATCCTACGAGCAGTACTTC | CASSSGMESYEQYF | TRBJ2-7 | TRBV2 | . | . | 14
TGTGCCAGCAGCTTAGGACAGGGGAACACTGAAGCTTTCTTT | CASSLGQGNTEAFF | TRBJ1-1 | TRBV11-2 | . | TRBD1 | 14
TGTGCCAGCAATGGAGGAGGAGGGAGCACTGAAGCTTTCTTT | CASNGGGGSTEAFF | TRBJ1-1 | TRBV27 | . | . | 14
TGTGCCAGCAGCACCCCGGGACTAGCGGTTTCCTACGAGCAGTACTTC | CASSTPGLAVSYEQYF | TRBJ2-7 | TRBV28 | . | TRBD2 | 16
TGTGCCTGGAGTTTACAGGGTCGGGTCACTGAAGCTTTCTTT | CAWSLQGRVTEAFF | TRBJ1-1 | TRBV30 | few | . | 14
TGTGCCAGCAGCTTGTCAGGGTGGAACACTGAAGCTTTCTTT | CASSLSGWNTEAFF | TRBJ1-1 | TRBV7-6 | . | . | 14
TGCGCCAGCAGTCAGAACCATACAGGGGGCTGGGAGACCCAGTACTTC | CASSQNHTGGWETQYF | TRBJ2-5 | TRBV23-1 | . | TRBD1 | 16
TGCGCCAGCAGCTTAATTGGGGGCCGCGAGACTGAAGCTTTCTTT | CASSLIGGRETEAFF | TRBJ1-1 | TRBV5-1 | . | . | 15
TGTGCCAGCAGCCCTCAGGGGGGCTACACCTTC | CASSPQGGYTF | TRBJ1-2 | TRBV7-9 | . | . | 11
TGCGCCAGCAGCCGGCTAGATCTGAACACTGAAGCTTTCTTT | CASSRLDLNTEAFF | TRBJ1-1 | TRBV5-1 | . | . | 14
TGTGCCAGCAGCTCTTGGGGGCCCACAGATACGCAGTATTTT | CASSSWGPTDTQYF | TRBJ2-3 | TRBV7-8 | . | . | 14
TGTGCCAGCAGTGCCGAGGGCGCGAAAGAAAAACTGTTTTTT | CASSAEGAKEKLFF | TRBJ1-4 | TRBV2 | . | . | 14
TGCGCCAGCAGCAGCACAGGGGCGGGTGGCACTGAAGCTTTCTTT | CASSSTGAGGTEAFF | TRBJ1-1 | TRBV5-1 | once | TRBD1 | 15
TGTGCCAGCAGCGTGGAACAGGGAACTGAAGCTTTCTTT | CASSVEQGTEAFF | TRBJ1-1 | TRBV9 | once | . | 13
TGCAGTGCTAGTACCGGGACAGGGCGGGGAAATGAGCAGTTCTTC | CSASTGTGRGNEQFF | TRBJ2-1 | TRBV20-1 | . | TRBD1 | 15
TGTGCCAGCAGTCAATCCCCCGGGACTAGCGGGAGGACTATCCAGTTCTTC | CASSQSPGTSGRTIQFF | TRBJ2-1 | TRBV28 | . | TRBD2 | 17
TGTGCCAGCAGGCCGCAGGGATCGGCTAACTATGGCTACACCTTC | CASRPQGSANYGYTF | TRBJ1-2 | TRBV6-4 | . | . | 15
TGTGCCAGCAGCTCCCTGGGACAGGGAAGTAATTCACCCCTCCACTTT | CASSSLGQGSNSPLHF | TRBJ1-6 | TRBV11-2 | . | TRBD1 | 16
TGTGCCAGCAGCCGGGGACAGGGATACTATGGCTACACCTTC | CASSRGQGYYGYTF | TRBJ1-2 | TRBV14 | . | TRBD1 | 14
TGTGCCAGCAGCCTGCGGACAGGGCTGAACACTGAAGCTTTCTTT | CASSLRTGLNTEAFF | TRBJ1-1 | TRBV11-2 | . | TRBD1 | 15
TGTGCCAGCAGCCAAGGGGTACAGGCCTCTGGAAACACCATATATTTT | CASSQGVQASGNTIYF | TRBJ1-3 | TRBV7-9 | . | . | 16
TGCAGTGCCAGCGAGAACACTGAAGCTTTCTTT | CSASENTEAFF | TRBJ1-1 | TRBV20-1 | . | . | 11
TGTGCCAGCAGTTACTCGACTAGCAAGACTAACAATGAGCAGTTCTTC | CASSYSTSKTNNEQFF | TRBJ2-1 | TRBV6-5 | . | TRBD2 | 16
TGTGCCAGCTCTCCCGGCGACCGGCGGGGCTACACCTTC | CASSPGDRRGYTF | TRBJ1-2 | TRBV18 | . | . | 13
TGTGCCAGCAGCGTGAATGAGGGCTCTGGAAACACCATATATTTT | CASSVNEGSGNTIYF | TRBJ1-3 | TRBV5-4 | . | . | 15
TGTGCCAGCAGCGAACTAGCGGGAGGCGATACGCAGTATTTT | CASSELAGGDTQYF | TRBJ2-3 | TRBV7-9 | once | TRBD2 | 14
TGTGCCAGCAGCTCCACGGACAAGAACACTGAAGCTTTCTTT | CASSSTDKNTEAFF | TRBJ1-1 | TRBV9 | . | . | 14
TGTGCCAGCACCCAGTATAACCAGGGAAACTATGGCTACACCTTC | CASTQYNQGNYGYTF | TRBJ1-2 | TRBV7-9 | . | . | 15
TGTGCCAGTAGTAGGACAGGGGGCAATGAGCAGTTCTTC | CASSRTGGNEQFF | TRBJ2-1 | TRBV19 | . | TRBD1 | 13
TGTGCCAGCAGGTTACGTGGGACAGGGGGTAATTCACCCCTCCACTTT | CASRLRGTGGNSPLHF | TRBJ1-6 | TRBV11-3 | once | TRBD1 | 16
TGTGCCAGCAGCTTATCCCTAGACAATGAGCAGTTCTTC | CASSLSLDNEQFF | TRBJ2-1 | TRBV7-9 | . | . | 13
TGTGCCAGCAGCTTAGAGACAGGGGGAAGGTCGAAGACCCAGTACTTC | CASSLETGGRSKTQYF | TRBJ2-5 | TRBV11-2 | . | TRBD1 | 16
TGTGCCTGGGGGTATTCGCATGGACAGGGTACCCTAAATCAGCCCCAGCATTTT | CAWGYSHGQGTLNQPQHF | TRBJ1-5 | TRBV30 | once | TRBD1 | 18
TGTGCCAGCAGCTACCACAGGGTAACTGGGACCTACGAGCAGTACTTC | CASSYHRVTGTYEQYF | TRBJ2-7 | TRBV5-8 | . | . | 16
TGTGCCAGCAGCTCGGGCGGGACAGGGTTGGGCAGTGAGCAGTTCTTC | CASSSGGTGLGSEQFF | TRBJ2-1 | TRBV5-6 | . | TRBD1 | 16
TGTGCCAGCAGTGATGTATTTGGCAATCAGCCCCAGCATTTT | CASSDVFGNQPQHF | TRBJ1-5 | TRBV2 | . | . | 14
TGTGCCTGGAGAGGATCAGCCGGGACTAATGAAAAACTGTTTTTT | CAWRGSAGTNEKLFF | TRBJ1-4 | TRBV30 | . | . | 15
TGTGCCAGCAGTCCCCGTGTAGGGAGGACTGAAGCTTTCTTT | CASSPRVGRTEAFF | TRBJ1-1 | TRBV9 | . | . | 14
TGTGCCAGCAGCTTAATCGGCGGCCGACTTGATTATGGCTACACCTTC | CASSLIGGRLDYGYTF | TRBJ1-2 | TRBV11-2 | . | . | 16
TGTGCCAGCACCAGGGGCACTGAAGCTTTCTTT | CASTRGTEAFF | TRBJ1-1 | TRBV3-1/TRBV3-2 | . | . | 11
TGTGCCAGCAGTCCCGGACAGCCTGGGGGGACCCAGTACTTC | CASSPGQPGGTQYF | TRBJ2-5 | TRBV27 | . | . | 14
TGTGCCAGCAGCTTAGGCAGGGGGAGCTCCTACGAGCAGTACTTC | CASSLGRGSSYEQYF | TRBJ2-7 | TRBV11-3 | . | TRBD1 | 15